This passage covers 28 T cell receptor beta chains from one sample sequenced in a study of T cells in Graves' hyperthyroidism and ophthalmopathy. RNA transcripts were the template for amplifying TCR beta CDR3 regions. During a first-round RT-PCR of the TCR CDR3, the HTBI primer set was used. Via MiXCR, TCRdb re-called the multiplex PCR reads, giving one row per CDR3 protein. This sample yields hundreds of thousands of distinct CDR3 sequences, of which around 22% are seen a single time; 50% to 75% belongs to the top ten. Sequenced: blood. The receptors come from a man aged 25-45 years with Graves' ophthalmopathy.

This clonotype has ten or more counts. The chain recombines TRBV2 with TRBJ2-7; D may be TRBD2 (5 bases). Between the trimmed V and J ends, which lost 4 bases and 5 bases, there was a span of 18 bases. The CDR3 spans 15 residues. Germline-derived CDR1 and CDR2 are SNHLY and FYNNEI. CDR3 protein: CASSGRDRAGNEQYF. The DNA for the CDR3 is TGTGCCAGCAGTGGGAGAGACCGGGCCGGGAACGAGCAGTACTTC.

There are many counts of this clonotype. The CDR3 DNA follows: TGCGCCAGCAGCTTGGTAGGGGCAGCACTGAACACTGAAGCTTTCTTT. Translated: CASSLVGAALNTEAFF. The chain couples TRBV5-1 to TRBJ1-1; maybe TRBD1 (5 bases). V was shortened by 0 bases and J by 0 bases, with 12 bases between the two germline ends. CDR3 length: 16 amino acids. Germline V lookup: CDR1 SGHRS, CDR2 YFSETQ.

The V and J genes are TRBV29-1 and TRBJ2-2, with 8 positions matching TRBD2. The CDR3 spans 14 residues. CDR1 SQVTM and CDR2 ANQGSEA come from the germline V gene. V was clipped by 4 bases and J by 6 bases; unmatched bases: 7. The CDR3 DNA is TGCAGCGTTGGGGTAGCGGGACGTCCCGGGGAGCTGTTTTTT. Protein: CSVGVAGRPGELFF.

This clonotype was detected once. V gene TRBV14 combines with J gene TRBJ1-1, with D hard to call. CDR1 SGHDN and CDR2 FVKESK come from the germline V gene. Between the trimmed V and J ends, which lost 3 bases and 11 bases, there was a span of 13 bases. The CDR3 spans 12 residues. The CDR3 loop reads CASSHWEGEAFF. The CDR3 bases are TGTGCCAGCAGCCATTGGGAAGGTGAGGCTTTCTTT.

This clonotype was seen a single time. The V call is TRBV14, the J call TRBJ2-7; D might be TRBD1 (5 bases). This CDR3 contains 14 residues. Germline CDR1 SGHDN, CDR2 FVKESK. The ends were cut back, 4 bases at V and 5 bases at J, with 15 bases in the middle. CDR3 in DNA: TGTGCCAGCAGCCTTTTACAGGTCCGGAACGAGCAGTACTTC. This translates into CASSLLQVRNEQYF.

The chain couples TRBV29-1 to TRBJ1-1, with D uncertain. The ends were cut back, 5 bases at V and 4 bases at J, with 17 bases in the middle. This CDR3 region has 14 residues. CDR1 SQVTM and CDR2 ANQGSEA come from the germline V gene. The CDR3 here is CSVHAKTPTTEAFF. As DNA, the CDR3 is TGCAGCGTTCACGCGAAGACGCCAACCACTGAAGCTTTCTTT.

The chain recombines TRBV27 with TRBJ2-2; D not certain. V lost 2 bases and J lost 1, with 8 bases in between. The CDR3 covers 15 residues. Germline CDR1 reads MNHEY; CDR2 reads SMNVEV (reference sequence). In DNA, the CDR3 is TGTGCCAGCAGTTTAGCTCATCAGAACACCGGGGAGCTGTTTTTT. This codes for CASSLAHQNTGELFF.

In its sample, this clonotype was seen a few times. The chain employs TRBV30 and TRBJ1-5; TRBD1 matches 7 bases. This CDR3 is 13 amino acids long. Trimming at V came to 5 bases and at J to 6 bases, leaving 7 bases not matched to a gene. Germline V lookup: CDR1 GTSNPN, CDR2 SVGIG (reference sequence). CDR3 loop: CAWDRDFGQPQHF. DNA for the CDR3: TGTGCCTGGGACAGGGATTTCGGTCAGCCCCAGCATTTT.

This clonotype was seen only a few times. V and J are TRBV20-1 and TRBJ2-1; a possible D gene is TRBD2 (6 bases). This CDR3 contains 15 residues. V was shortened by 0 bases and J by 7 bases, with 16 bases between the two germline ends. The germline CDR1 and CDR2 sequences are DFQATT and SNEGSKA (reference sequence). CDR3 nucleotide sequence: TGCAGTGCTAGAGATCCACGGGAGTATTCGAATGAGCAGTTCTTC. Translation gives CSARDPREYSNEQFF.

The CDR3 DNA follows: TGTGCCAGCAGCCCTCGCCGGGGTCCCTACAATGAGCAGTTCTTC. It yields the protein CASSPRRGPYNEQFF. The V gene is TRBV7-3, the J gene TRBJ2-1; maybe TRBD2 (5 bases). CDR1 SGHTA and CDR2 FQGTGA come from the germline V gene. This CDR3 has 15 residues. With 5 bases removed from V and 2 bases from J, the gap between germline ends came to 13 bases.

The chain links TRBV7-9 to TRBJ2-7; 10 bases align to TRBD1. The CDR3 consists of 15 residues. Looked up from germline, CDR1 is SEHNR and CDR2 is FQNEAQ (reference sequence). The junction had 11 bases not matched to a gene; V was cut back by 5 bases and J by 7 bases. In nucleotides, the CDR3 is TGTGCCAGCAGCCTGGGACAGGGGACAAGAGGGGAGCAGTACTTC. It yields the protein CASSLGQGTRGEQYF.

In its sample, this clonotype was seen many times. This chain uses TRBV11-3 with TRBJ1-1, with TRBD1 matching 8 bases. V dropped 5 bases and J dropped 5; count of bases not matched to a gene: 7. Germline assignment: CDR1 SGHNT and CDR2 YENEEA. The length of the CDR3 is 14 residues. The CDR3 coding sequence is TGTGCCAGCAGCAGGACAGGGACCGCGACTGAAGCTTTCTTT. As protein: CASSRTGTATEAFF.

This clonotype was counted between two and nine times. The chain couples TRBV5-1 to TRBJ1-2; TRBD1 matches 8 bases. Germline CDR1 SGHRS, CDR2 YFSETQ. The trim removed 2 bases at V and 8 bases at J, leaving 5 bases unmatched. The CDR3 is 13 residues long. This chain's CDR3 is CASSLFPGGGYTF. CDR3 nucleotides: TGCGCCAGCAGCTTATTCCCAGGGGGCGGCTACACCTTC.

Ten or more counts support this clonotype. The DNA of the CDR3 is TGCGCCAGCAGCCCCAGGGGGCCGAGCTCCTACGAGCAGTACTTC. Its translation is CASSPRGPSSYEQYF. V and J are TRBV5-1 and TRBJ2-7; 8 positions agree with TRBD1. Per the germline V gene, CDR1 is SGHRS and CDR2 is YFSETQ. The J segment lost 0 bases and the V segment lost 4 bases, leaving 6 bases of the junction unmatched. The CDR3 sequence is 15 residues long.

The chain employs TRBV7-6 and TRBJ2-3; D may be TRBD2 (6 bases). The CDR3 spans 15 residues. Trimming pared 4 bases from V and 5 bases from J, leaving 16 bases between. The germline CDR1 and CDR2 sequences are SGHVS and FNYEAQ. The CDR3 spells CASSSDGGMVDTQYF. In nucleotides, the CDR3 is TGTGCCAGCAGCTCCGACGGCGGGATGGTAGATACGCAGTATTTT.

The chain recombines TRBV6-1 with TRBJ1-5, with TRBD1 matching 11 bases. The V segment lost 6 bases and the J segment 3 bases; nucleotides outside the gene matches: 4. The V gene's germline CDR1 is MNHNS and CDR2 SASEGT. The CDR3 loop spans 15 amino acids. The CDR3 sequence is CASSLDRGPNQPQHF. CDR3 bases: TGTGCCAGCAGCTTGGACAGGGGGCCCAATCAGCCCCAGCATTTT.

The V and J genes are TRBV12-3 or TRBV12-4 and TRBJ1-5, with unresolved D. V shed 6 bases and J shed 0 bases, with 12 bases lying between them. The CDR3 has 15 amino acids. CDR3 DNA sequence: TGTGCCAGCAGACCGGGAGTTAATAGCAATCAGCCCCAGCATTTT. Translated: CASRPGVNSNQPQHF.

The chain links TRBV12-3 or TRBV12-4 to TRBJ2-7, with 8 positions matching TRBD2. V lost 5 bases to trimming and J lost 6 bases; unmatched junction nucleotides: 15. The CDR3 sequence is 16 residues long. Written as DNA, the CDR3 is TGTGCCAGCAGTCCACCTTTAGGGCGGGAGGCTTTCGAGCAGTACTTC. It specifies CASSPPLGREAFEQYF.

In the case of this clonotype: One end of the junction varies from germline; a read error may be responsible. The rearrangement joins TRBV30 to TRBJ2-1; 14 positions agree with TRBD2. Germline values: CDR1 GTSNPN, CDR2 SVGIG (reference sequence). The CDR3 is 15 amino acids. The CDR3 DNA follows: TGTGCCTGGAGTGTGGGACTAGCGGGAGCCAATGGGCAGTTCTTC. Its protein product is CAWSVGLAGANGQFF.

The chain has TRBV28 and TRBJ1-2; D not resolved. The germline CDR1 and CDR2 sequences are MDHEN and SYDVKM. The CDR3 spans 15 residues. V shed 5 bases and J shed 5 bases, with 18 bases lying between them. The CDR3 DNA reads as TGTGCCAGCAGTCGTACAGCCTCCGGCCGGTATGGCTACACCTTC. Protein: CASSRTASGRYGYTF.

In its sample, this clonotype was seen a few times. The chain carries TRBV5-1 and TRBJ2-2, with 11 positions matching TRBD1. Germline trimming cut 3 bases from V and 4 bases from J; bases unmatched to any gene: 5. This CDR3 has 16 residues. Germline V gives CDR1 SGHRS, CDR2 YFSETQ. CDR3 sequence (DNA): TGCGCCAGCAGCTCCTCGGACAGGGGGCGCACCGGGGAGCTGTTTTTT. It codes for CASSSSDRGRTGELFF.

This clonotype showed up many times. The rearrangement joins TRBV11-2 to TRBJ2-1; 11 bases are a match to TRBD1. Germline assignment: CDR1 SGHAT and CDR2 FQNNGV. This CDR3 has 14 amino acids. V lost 3 bases to trimming and J lost 9 bases; unmatched junction nucleotides: 4. CDR3 in amino acids: CASSFGTGGFEQFF. CDR3 in DNA: TGTGCCAGCAGCTTCGGGACAGGGGGTTTTGAGCAGTTCTTC.

V gene TRBV20-1 combines with J gene TRBJ2-2; weak D call: TRBD1 (6 bases). Germline V gene sequence: CDR1 DFQATT, CDR2 SNEGSKA (reference sequence). Deletions cut 0 bases from V and 4 bases from J, with 15 bases between. There are 16 residues in the CDR3. DNA of the CDR3: TGCAGTGCTAGAGATAAGGACAGACCGGCCACCGGGGAGCTGTTTTTT. This codes for CSARDKDRPATGELFF.

This clonotype was recorded a few times. The rearrangement uses TRBV27 and TRBJ2-2, with TRBD2 as a possible D gene (5 bases). The V end lost 10 bases, the J end lost 4 bases, and 16 bases lay between the germline ends. This CDR3 is built from 14 residues. Germline loops: CDR1 MNHEY, CDR2 SMNVEV (reference sequence). CDR3 protein: CATTRTGTTGELFF. The CDR3 nucleotides are TGTGCCACTACGCGGACGGGAACCACCGGGGAGCTGTTTTTT.

This chain joins TRBV28 and TRBJ2-1, with 13 nucleotides matching TRBD2. V lost 6 bases and J lost 9; bases outside the gene matches: 5. Germline CDR1 MDHEN, CDR2 SYDVKM. CDR3 length equals 14 residues. CDR3 sequence (DNA): TGTGCCAGCAGACCGGGACTAGCGGGAAGTGAGCAGTTCTTC. It translates to CASRPGLAGSEQFF.

The chain uses TRBV11-2 and TRBJ1-2; a possible D gene is TRBD1 (5 bases). There are 12 residues in the CDR3. The V and J ends lost 10 bases and 6 bases respectively, with 15 bases between them. CDR1 and CDR2 from the germline V gene are SGHAT and FQNNGV. CDR3 in amino acids: CATTSGGDGYTF. CDR3 in DNA: TGTGCCACCACCTCCGGGGGGGATGGCTACACCTTC.

The chain has TRBV7-6 and TRBJ2-1; no clear D. V lost 1 base and J 7 bases, leaving 11 bases between the germline ends. Germline CDR1 SGHVS, CDR2 FNYEAQ. CDR3 size: 14 residues. The CDR3: CASSLGATGNEQFF. CDR3 DNA sequence: TGTGCCAGCAGCTTAGGAGCCACCGGGAATGAGCAGTTCTTC.

The J gene is TRBJ1-5, the V gene TRBV12-3 or TRBV12-4; no firm D call. The length of the CDR3 is 16 residues. V was clipped by 2 bases and J by 0 bases, with 11 bases between them. The CDR3 loop reads CASSLNRPISNQPQHF. The CDR3 region has the DNA TGTGCCAGCAGTTTAAATAGACCGATTAGCAATCAGCCCCAGCATTTT.